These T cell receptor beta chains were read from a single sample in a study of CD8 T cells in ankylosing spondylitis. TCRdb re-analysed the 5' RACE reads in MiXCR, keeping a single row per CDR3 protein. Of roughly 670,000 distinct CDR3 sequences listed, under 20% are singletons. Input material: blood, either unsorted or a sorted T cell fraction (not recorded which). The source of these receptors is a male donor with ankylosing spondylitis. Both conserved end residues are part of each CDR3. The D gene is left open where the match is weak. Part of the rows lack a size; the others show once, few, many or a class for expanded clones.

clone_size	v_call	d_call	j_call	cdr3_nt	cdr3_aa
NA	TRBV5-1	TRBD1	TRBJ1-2	TGCGCCAGCAGCTGGACAGGGCAAGATGGCTACACCTTC	CASSWTGQDGYTF
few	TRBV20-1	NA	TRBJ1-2	TGCAGTGCTAGAGATCGGGGTCTGACCTATGGCTACACCTTC	CSARDRGLTYGYTF
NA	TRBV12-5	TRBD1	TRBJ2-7	TGTGCTAGTGCCCCGGGACAGGGCTCCTACGAGCAGTACTTC	CASAPGQGSYEQYF
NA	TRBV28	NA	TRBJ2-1	TGTGCCAGCATCAGGGGGGGGGACTTGGATGAGCAGTTCTTC	CASIRGGDLDEQFF
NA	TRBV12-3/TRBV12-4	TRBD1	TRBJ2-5	TGTGCCAGCAGTCCCACAGGGGTTGAAGAGACCCAGTACTTC	CASSPTGVEETQYF
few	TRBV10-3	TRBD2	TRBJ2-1	TGTGCCATCGGGGGGGAGGGCCTCAATGAGCAGTTCTTC	CAIGGEGLNEQFF
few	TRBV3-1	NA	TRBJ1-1	TGTGCCAGCAGCCCCGAGGGGACTGAAGCTTTCTTT	CASSPEGTEAFF
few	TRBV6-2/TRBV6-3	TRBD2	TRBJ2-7	TGTGCCAGCAGTTACGGATGGACTAGCGGGAGGAGAAACGAGCAGTACTTC	CASSYGWTSGRRNEQYF
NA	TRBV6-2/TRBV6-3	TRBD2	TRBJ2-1	TGTGCCAGCAGACTTCGGGGGGGAGAGTCCTACAATGAGCAGTTCTTC	CASRLRGGESYNEQFF
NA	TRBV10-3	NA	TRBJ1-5	TGTGCCATCAGTGAGGAGGGGATGGGCAATCAGCCCCAGCATTTT	CAISEEGMGNQPQHF
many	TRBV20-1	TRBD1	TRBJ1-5	TGCAGTGCCAGTAACAGGGGGCTTCAGCCCCAGCATTTT	CSASNRGLQPQHF
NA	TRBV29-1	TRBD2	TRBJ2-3	TGCAGCGTTGTGGGACTAGCGGGAGGGCCGTCAGATACGCAGTATTTT	CSVVGLAGGPSDTQYF
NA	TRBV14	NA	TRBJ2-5	TGTGCCAGCAGCCAAGATGGTAGCCAGGGGGACTCCAAGAAGACCCAGTACTTC	CASSQDGSQGDSKKTQYF
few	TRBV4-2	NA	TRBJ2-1	TGTGCCAGCAGCCAAGAGGGGTACAATGAGCAGTTCTTC	CASSQEGYNEQFF
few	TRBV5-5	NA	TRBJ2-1	TGTGCCAGCAGCTTCCAGGCCGGTACGTACAATGAGCAGTTCTTC	CASSFQAGTYNEQFF
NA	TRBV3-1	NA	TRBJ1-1	TGTGCCAGCAGCCAAGATAGGGGGATCGGCACTGAAGCTTTCTTT	CASSQDRGIGTEAFF
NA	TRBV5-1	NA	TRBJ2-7	TGCGCCAGCAGGGGAGCTACCTCCTACGAGCAGTACTTC	CASRGATSYEQYF
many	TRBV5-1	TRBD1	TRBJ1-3	TGCGCCAGCAGCAGCGGGACAGGCGGAAACACCATATATTTT	CASSSGTGGNTIYF
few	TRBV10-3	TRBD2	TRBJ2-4	TGTGCCATCAGTGAGTCGAGCCCACCACTACTTCTAGCGGGAGGCCTTATAAACATTCAGTACTTC	CAISESSPPLLLAGGLINIQYF
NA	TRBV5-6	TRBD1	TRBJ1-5	TGTGCCAGCAGCTTGGGACAGGGGGTCACTCAGCCCCAGCATTTT	CASSLGQGVTQPQHF
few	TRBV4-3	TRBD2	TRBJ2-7	TGCGCCAGCAGCCAAGACATTCAGCGGGAGGCTTACGAGCAGTACTTC	CASSQDIQREAYEQYF
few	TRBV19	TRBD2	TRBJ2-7	TGTGCCAGTAAAGCGGGAGAGTCCTACGAGCAGTACTTC	CASKAGESYEQYF
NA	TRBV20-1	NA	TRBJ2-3	TGCAGTGCTAGAGCGGGTGGAGATACGCAGTATTTT	CSARAGGDTQYF
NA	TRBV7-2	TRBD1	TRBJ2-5	TGTGCCAGCAGCTCTAACAGGGGCTTTGGAGAGACCCAGTACTTC	CASSSNRGFGETQYF
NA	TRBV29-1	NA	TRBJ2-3	TGCAGCGTTGAAGGGATCGGCACAGGAACCACAGATACGCAGTATTTT	CSVEGIGTGTTDTQYF
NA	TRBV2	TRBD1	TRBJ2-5	TGTGCCAGCAACGGACAGGGTATGCGTGTGGTAGAGACCCAGTACTTC	CASNGQGMRVVETQYF
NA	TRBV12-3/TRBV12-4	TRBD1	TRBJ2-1	TGTGCCAGCAGTTTCGACCTGCTGGGACAGGGGTTTGAGCAGTTCTTC	CASSFDLLGQGFEQFF
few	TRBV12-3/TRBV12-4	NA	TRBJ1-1	TGTGCCAGCAGTACCAGGACAGAGGGCACTGAAGCTTTCTTT	CASSTRTEGTEAFF
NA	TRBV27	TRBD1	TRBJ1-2	TGTGCCAGCAGTTTACTCACAGGGGGTATTGGTGGCTACACCTTC	CASSLLTGGIGGYTF
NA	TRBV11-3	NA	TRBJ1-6	TGTGCCAGCCAACAGGGCCCAATTTCACCCCTCCACTTT	CASQQGPISPLHF
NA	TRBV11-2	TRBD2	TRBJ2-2	TGTGCCAGCAGCTCTAGCGGGGCCCTGATCACCGGGGAGCTGTTTTTT	CASSSSGALITGELFF
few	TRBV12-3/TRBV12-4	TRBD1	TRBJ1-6	TGTGCCAGCAGCCCCGGACAGGCCTATAATTCACCCCTCCACTTT	CASSPGQAYNSPLHF
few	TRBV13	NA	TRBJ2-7	TGTGCCAGCAGCGGGGCGAACCGCTACGAGCAGTACTTC	CASSGANRYEQYF
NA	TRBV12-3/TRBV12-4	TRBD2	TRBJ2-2	TGTGCCAGCAGCCACGGACTAGCGGGAGGGGAGCTGTTTTTT	CASSHGLAGGELFF
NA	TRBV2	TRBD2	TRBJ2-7	TGTGCCAGCAGTGAAGTGGCTAGCGGTCTGGCCTACGAGCAGTACTTC	CASSEVASGLAYEQYF
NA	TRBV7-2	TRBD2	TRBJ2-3	TGTGCCAGCAGCTTCGGCGGGGGGTTAGGAGATACGCAGTATTTT	CASSFGGGLGDTQYF
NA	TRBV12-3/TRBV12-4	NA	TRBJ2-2	TGTGCCAGCAGTTTTCTGGGATTGGTGGCCGGGGAGCTGTTTTTT	CASSFLGLVAGELFF